Only a few counts were recorded for the clone carrying this T cell receptor (beta chain). In the original processing: Estimated nucleated cell counts came from reference gene primer amplification. Some clones are missing from TCRdb's copy, which holds only in-frame ones; the method was immunoSEQ multiplex PCR. That table furnishes V, J and clone size, whereas the DNA furnished D and trimming. The sample carries tens of thousands of clones, 84% recorded once. This record comes from a study of blood T cell repertoires in COVID-19. CDR1 and CDR2 from the germline V gene are LGHNA and YSLEER. Trimming took 0 bases from V and 8 from J; bases not matched to a gene: 7. This CDR3 comprises 15 residues.

The chain couples TRBV4-3 to TRBJ1-2; 9 bases align to TRBD1. This clonotype was obtained from an elderly man with COVID-19, enrolled during active disease. What was sequenced was peripheral blood. CDR3: CASSQDRDRVGGYTF. The DNA for the CDR3 is TGCGCCAGCAGCCAAGATCGGGACAGGGTAGGGGGCTACACCTTC.